This record concerns one T cell receptor (beta chain) sequence. Its target is unknown. This entry comes from a study of OX40 agonist ivuxolimab in advanced cancers. Study outcomes and limitations: Clonal expansion among partial responders at 0.1-3.0 mg/kg ranked near the lowest. Within 6 weeks, CD4+ and CD8+ blood T cells expanded clonally at 0.1 to 3.0 mg/kg.

The repertoire was sequenced with immunoSEQ multiplex PCR; TCRdb's copy has only in-frame clones and lacks some. Of 55,000 to 80,000 clones in the sample, around 83% were seen once. The V end lost 4 bases, the J end lost 2 bases, and 16 bases lay between the germline ends. Germline V gene lookup returns CDR1 SGHNT and CDR2 YYREEE (reference sequence). This CDR3 is built from 15 residues. This material consisted of CD4+ or CD8+ T cells sorted from blood, taken in a trial of the OX40 agonist ivuxolimab. The chain carries TRBV5-4 and TRBJ2-7; D gene uncertain. The receptor's source is an adult with an advanced solid tumor such as melanoma, head and neck, liver or kidney cancer. The CDR3 loop is CASSQPARFPYEQYF. The CDR3 DNA is TGTGCCAGCAGCCAGCCCGCGCGGTTTCCCTACGAGCAGTACTTC.